This TCR beta chain stems from a study of T cell responses to AZD1222 COVID-19 vaccine. Sequencing was performed with immunoSEQ multiplex PCR; in TCRdb, only in-frame clones are kept and a portion is missing. The sample yields about 89,000 clones, more than 70% seen once. The study, taken as a whole, reports: The donor group comprised mostly white British people and more females; the analysis possibly underestimated clonal diversity. With two AZD1222 doses given, Spike-specific TCR breadth and depth both rose. Baseline testing showed seropositivity in only five to seven AZD1222 recipients.

A single count supports this clone. Its antigen is not known. The V gene's germline CDR1 is SGHTS and CDR2 YDEGEE. Between the trimmed V and J ends, which lost 3 bases and 2 bases, there was a span of 15 bases. The CDR3 covers 15 residues. V is TRBV5-8 and J is TRBJ2-7; weak D call: TRBD2 (6 bases). The TCR originated in an adult who received the AZD1222 COVID-19 vaccine. The material sequenced was peripheral blood, taken 28 days after the second AZD1222 dose. The CDR3 here is CASSSFGGRAYEQYF. The CDR3 DNA reads TGTGCCAGCAGCTCGTTCGGGGGAAGGGCCTACGAGCAGTACTTC.